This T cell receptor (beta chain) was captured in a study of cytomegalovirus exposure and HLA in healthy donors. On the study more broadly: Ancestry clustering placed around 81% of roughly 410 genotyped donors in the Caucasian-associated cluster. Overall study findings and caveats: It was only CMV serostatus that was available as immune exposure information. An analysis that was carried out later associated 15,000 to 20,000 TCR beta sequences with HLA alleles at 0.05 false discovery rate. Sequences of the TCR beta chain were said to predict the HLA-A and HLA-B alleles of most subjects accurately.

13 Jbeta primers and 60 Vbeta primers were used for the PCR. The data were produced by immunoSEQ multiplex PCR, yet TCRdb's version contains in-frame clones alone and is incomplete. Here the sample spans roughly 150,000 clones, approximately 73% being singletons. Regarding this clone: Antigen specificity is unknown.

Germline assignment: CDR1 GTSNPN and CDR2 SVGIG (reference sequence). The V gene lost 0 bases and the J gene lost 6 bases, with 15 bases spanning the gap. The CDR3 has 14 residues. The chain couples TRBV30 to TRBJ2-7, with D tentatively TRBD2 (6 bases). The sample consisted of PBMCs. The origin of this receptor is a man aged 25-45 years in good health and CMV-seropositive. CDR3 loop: CAWSVLLEGLEQYF. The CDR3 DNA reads TGTGCCTGGAGTGTACTGCTGGAGGGGCTCGAGCAGTACTTC.